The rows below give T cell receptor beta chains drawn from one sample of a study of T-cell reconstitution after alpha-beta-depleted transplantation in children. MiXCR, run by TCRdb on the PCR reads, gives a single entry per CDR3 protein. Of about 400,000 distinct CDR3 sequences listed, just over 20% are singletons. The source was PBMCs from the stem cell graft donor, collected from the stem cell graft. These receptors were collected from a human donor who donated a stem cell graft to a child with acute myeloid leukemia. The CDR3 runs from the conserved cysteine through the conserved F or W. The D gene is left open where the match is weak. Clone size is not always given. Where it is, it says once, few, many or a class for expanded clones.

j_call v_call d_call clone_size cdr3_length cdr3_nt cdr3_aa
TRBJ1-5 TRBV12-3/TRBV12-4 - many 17 TGTGCCAGCAGTTTAGGTGGCTACAGGGTGGGGGATCAGCCCCAGCATTTT CASSLGGYRVGDQPQHF
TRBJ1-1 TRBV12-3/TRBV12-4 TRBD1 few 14 TGTGCCAGCAGTTCCGGGACAGGTAGAACTGAAGCTTTCTTT CASSSGTGRTEAFF
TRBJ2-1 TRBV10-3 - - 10 TGTGCCATCATTGGGCTAGTGGCGTTCTTC CAIIGLVAFF
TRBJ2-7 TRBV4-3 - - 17 TGCGCCAGCAGCCAAGCTCAATGGGATACGGTCTCCTACGAGCAGTACTTC CASSQAQWDTVSYEQYF
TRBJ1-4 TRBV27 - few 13 TGTGCCAGCAGTTTCTGGCGGAATGAAAAACTGTTTTTT CASSFWRNEKLFF
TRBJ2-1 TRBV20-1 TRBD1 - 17 TGCAGTGCTAGGGAACCAACCGGGACAGGGGTGTACAATGAGCAGTTCTTC CSAREPTGTGVYNEQFF
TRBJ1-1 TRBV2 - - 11 TGTGCCAGCAGCGCTGGACTTGAAGCTTTCTTT CASSAGLEAFF
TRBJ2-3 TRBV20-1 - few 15 TGCAGTGCTATCGTCCCTAGCGAGAGCACAGATACGCAGTATTTT CSAIVPSESTDTQYF
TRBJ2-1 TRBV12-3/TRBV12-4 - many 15 TGTGCCAGCAGTTTAAGGCAGGGGTCAAGGAATGAGCAGTTCTTC CASSLRQGSRNEQFF
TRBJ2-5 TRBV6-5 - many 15 TGTGCCAGCAGTTATACGGGCCCTTCCTCGGAGACCCAGTACTTC CASSYTGPSSETQYF
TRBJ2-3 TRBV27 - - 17 TGTGCCAGCAGCCGTAGGGCTATTGTCCGAGGCACAGATACGCAGTATTTT CASSRRAIVRGTDTQYF
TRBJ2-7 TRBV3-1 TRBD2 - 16 TGTGCCAGCAGCCAAGATCCTAGCGGGCATCCCTACGAGCAGTACTTC CASSQDPSGHPYEQYF
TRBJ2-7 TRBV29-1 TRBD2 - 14 TGCAGCGTAAGCGCTAGCGGGCGATACTACGAGCAGTACTTC CSVSASGRYYEQYF
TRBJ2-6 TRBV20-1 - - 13 TGCAGTACGTTTGAGGGGGGGGCCAACGTCCTGACTTTC CSTFEGGANVLTF
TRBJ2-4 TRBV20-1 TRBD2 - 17 TGCAGTGCTAGAGTCGTGATTAGCGGGAGGAGGGGTGACATTCAGTACTTC CSARVVISGRRGDIQYF
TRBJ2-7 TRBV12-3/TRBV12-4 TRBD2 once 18 TGTGCCAGCAGTTTGGCCTACCCAAAAGCGGGATCAACCTACGAGCAGTACTTC CASSLAYPKAGSTYEQYF
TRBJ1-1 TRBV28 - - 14 TGTGCCAGCAGTTTCGGAATCTTCCACACTGAAGCTTTCTTT CASSFGIFHTEAFF
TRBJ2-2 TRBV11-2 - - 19 TGTGCCAGCAGCTTTGGTATGGTTATGGGTCAGAAGAACACCGGGGAGCTGTTTTTT CASSFGMVMGQKNTGELFF
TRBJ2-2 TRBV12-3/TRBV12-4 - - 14 TGTGCCAGCATACCGCAGGGGCAGTCCGGGGAGCTGTTTTTT CASIPQGQSGELFF
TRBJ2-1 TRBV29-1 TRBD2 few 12 TGCAGCGTTGTGTCCAGCGGGAGGGAGCAGTTCTTC CSVVSSGREQFF
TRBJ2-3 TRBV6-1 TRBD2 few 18 TGTGCCAGCAGCCGGACACCCCCAGCGGGACCGAGGACAGATACGCAGTATTTT CASSRTPPAGPRTDTQYF
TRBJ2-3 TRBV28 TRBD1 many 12 TGTGCCAGCAGGGGACAGGTCTATACGCAGTATTTT CASRGQVYTQYF
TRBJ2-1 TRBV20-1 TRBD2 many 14 TGCAGTGCTCCGTCGGCGGGAGTAAACAATGAGCAGTTCTTC CSAPSAGVNNEQFF
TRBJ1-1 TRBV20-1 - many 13 TGCAGTGCTAGAGTGGGGGGGAACACTGAAGCTTTCTTT CSARVGGNTEAFF
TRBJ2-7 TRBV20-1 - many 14 TGCAGTGCTAGAGGAGACAGTGATCCCTACGAGCAGTACTTC CSARGDSDPYEQYF